This TCR beta chain was sequenced for a study of beta chain features in type 1 diabetes. The overall study: Sorted cell examination encompassed about 110 million cells across all samples.

Details on this clone: Its antigen remains unknown.

Expressed TCRB transcripts were sequenced because the entire RNA isolate underwent reverse transcription. Measured with immunoSEQ multiplex PCR; TCRdb has only the in-frame clones, and not every one. The data hold roughly 140,000 clones, with roughly 50% observed a single time. CDR1 and CDR2 (germline): KGHSH, LQKENI. V lost 3 bases to trimming and J lost 1 base; unmatched junction nucleotides: 5. The CDR3 totals 15 residues. Overall study results and limits: Any HLA-type effect on TCRB rearrangement remained unresolved here. cDNA sequencing could over-represent cells with high TCR expression. Researchers report that Type 1 diabetes patients had moderately but significantly shorter TCRB CDR3s across all four CD4+ subsets.

This receptor was obtained from a man between 18 and 29 years old in good health. Sequences were obtained from Tregs from blood. The rearrangement links TRBV18 to TRBJ1-2; 7 bases line up with TRBD1. The CDR3 loop is CASSPIRDSNYGYTF. The CDR3, as DNA: TGTGCCAGCTCACCTATCAGGGACAGTAACTATGGCTACACCTTC.